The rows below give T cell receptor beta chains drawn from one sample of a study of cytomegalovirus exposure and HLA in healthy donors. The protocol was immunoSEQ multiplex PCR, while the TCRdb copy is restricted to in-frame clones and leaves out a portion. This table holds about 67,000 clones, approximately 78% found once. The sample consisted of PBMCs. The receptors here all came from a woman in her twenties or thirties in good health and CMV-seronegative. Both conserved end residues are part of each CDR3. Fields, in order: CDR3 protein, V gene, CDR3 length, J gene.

CASSVAWAKSPGGVNVLTF	TRBV9	19	TRBJ2-6
CAWGGTGGYGYTF	TRBV30	13	TRBJ1-2
CASRGDGYGYTF	TRBV19	12	TRBJ1-2
CASSEQGTDNQPQHF	TRBV6-1	15	TRBJ1-5
CASSLSGVYNEQFF	TRBV6-1	14	TRBJ2-1
CASSPTTGALNQPQHF	TRBV18	16	TRBJ1-5
CASSQLSTNEQFF	TRBV14	13	TRBJ2-1
CASSYVGLEGEQFF	TRBV6-5	14	TRBJ2-1
CASSPLSGSYEQYF	TRBV7-6	14	TRBJ2-7
CASSATGQGYTF	TRBV28	12	TRBJ1-2
CASSGTGGKYEQYF	TRBV18	14	TRBJ2-7
CASSQELAYEQYF	TRBV4-1	13	TRBJ2-7
CASGQGNYGYTF	TRBV19	12	TRBJ1-2
CASSEWVGATNEKLFF	TRBV25-1	16	TRBJ1-4
CSVTGTVDGYTF	TRBV29-1	12	TRBJ1-2
CASSLDFDTNSGNTIYF	TRBV11-2	17	TRBJ1-3
CAWSVGVGILDTEAFF	TRBV30	16	TRBJ1-1
CASGPRGGRNPEQYF	TRBV5-1	15	TRBJ2-7
CASSLGGRHQPQHF	TRBV7-9	14	TRBJ1-5
CASSWTGHRGLSDEQYF	TRBV5-1	17	TRBJ2-7
CAWSRTLAGGYNEQFF	TRBV30	16	TRBJ2-1
CASSTGDYSNQPQHF	TRBV19	15	TRBJ1-5
CASSIDQPDRVYSNQPQHF	TRBV19	19	TRBJ1-5
CASSEFSGPGNTEAFF	TRBV25-1	16	TRBJ1-1
CASSPGQNYQPQHF	TRBV7-9	14	TRBJ1-5
CASSLSGLILEAFF	TRBV27	14	TRBJ1-1
CASSTKRGAQALNTGELFF	TRBV19	19	TRBJ2-2
CASAESTDTQYF	TRBV5-6	12	TRBJ2-3
CASSLQGRNTEAFF	TRBV7-9	14	TRBJ1-1
CASRITGPEAFF	TRBV6-6	12	TRBJ1-1
CASSLVGGPYEQYF	TRBV7-9	14	TRBJ2-7
CASSEKLNRGGGNTIYF	TRBV6-1	17	TRBJ1-3
CASSPRGLAGGYYNEQFF	TRBV18	18	TRBJ2-1
CASSLVSSGSYNEQFF	TRBV7-6	16	TRBJ2-1
CASSLGTGLSTYEQYF	TRBV11-2	16	TRBJ2-7
CASSESARTEAFF	TRBV10-1	13	TRBJ1-1
CASSLPLKLTGLDTQYF	TRBV7-6	17	TRBJ2-3
CASSRGGQGHEQYF	TRBV28	14	TRBJ2-7
CASSLERPWEYGYTF	TRBV7-9	15	TRBJ1-2
CASSPVSSSYEQYF	TRBV6-5	14	TRBJ2-7
CASSFPSGPGKLFF	TRBV28	14	TRBJ1-4
CASSRGTAYSYEQYF	TRBV5-5	15	TRBJ2-7
CASSRASGTGDQPQHF	TRBV4-1	16	TRBJ1-5
CASSQGYRHTEAFF	TRBV14	14	TRBJ1-1
CASSIGNQAGQGRQETQYF	TRBV19	19	TRBJ2-5
CASSTPGQGYYNEQFF	TRBV19	16	TRBJ2-1
CASSLLGEGADTQYF	TRBV7-2	15	TRBJ2-3
CASLQGTRTEAFF	TRBV6-6	13	TRBJ1-1
CASSAAVLVVLTDSNQPQHF	TRBV6-1	20	TRBJ1-5
CASSQGDRGLSNEKLFF	TRBV4-1	17	TRBJ1-4
CASSGTSSSGNTIYF	TRBV6-5	15	TRBJ1-3
CASRRVGWEQYF	TRBV6-1	12	TRBJ2-7
CASSLAPGYTGELFF	TRBV5-1	15	TRBJ2-2